This T cell receptor beta chain was retrieved from a study of shared clonotypes between healthy human individuals. This clone occurred once. The antigen remains undetermined. Study-level findings and limits: Having only a few donors restricted how much genetic and exposure-history diversity was captured.

In the authors' methods: For the immunoSEQ data, sequences were junction-only without quality scores, so filtering differed. Sequenced by immunoSEQ multiplex PCR; TCRdb stores in-frame clones only, minus some. The V and J calls and clone size are taken from that table; D and trimming were inferred from the DNA. Here the sample spans 2 million to 2.5 million clones, around 95% being singletons. CDR3 length equals 18 residues. Germline V gene data show CDR1 as MGHDK and CDR2 as SYGVNS. V shed 3 bases and J shed 0 bases, with 19 bases lying between them. The sequence was collected from a man younger than 35 in good health. V and J are TRBV25-1 and TRBJ2-3; D may correspond to TRBD1 or TRBD2 (5 bases each). Sequencing was done on a sample of naive CD4+ T cells sorted from blood. The subset is: CD45RA+ positively selected. This CDR3 reads CASSEGQLGDASTDTQYF. The CDR3 DNA reads TGTGCCAGCAGTGAGGGCCAGTTAGGGGACGCAAGCACAGATACGCAGTATTTT.